Detailed here is one T cell receptor (beta chain). Combining a sample-barcoded 5' primer with a J-beta primer mix, a second PCR ran for roughly 7 to 11 cycles. MiXCR, run by TCRdb on the 5' RACE reads, gives a single entry per CDR3 protein. The data show 1.5 million to 2 million distinct CDR3 sequences, with about 49% seen just once and more than 2% held by the top ten. The data are from a study of blood T cells in healthy people across ages. Each of the donors had roughly 9.4 milliliters of peripheral blood drawn into EDTA-treated Vacutainer tubes. Samples each yielded at least 6 micrograms of total RNA. The sequenced sample consisted of blood. The receptor comes from a woman between 40 and 50 years old in good health.

The CDR3 DNA is TGCGCCAGCAGCCAGACTAGCGGGGGGGATGGCTACAATGAGCAGTACTTC. As protein: CASSQTSGGDGYNEQYF. The chain carries TRBV5-1 and TRBJ2-1; 14 positions match TRBD2. The DNA matches TRBJ2-7 better at its end, which makes the J call doubtful. The CDR3 spans 17 residues. Germline V lookup: CDR1 SGHRS, CDR2 YFSETQ.